This T cell receptor (beta chain) emerged from a study of cytomegalovirus exposure and HLA in healthy donors. The study, taken as a whole, reports: A later analysis by the authors found several of the most significant clusters apparently linked to common viral pathogens.

Points on this clone: Its specificity is unknown.

With 60 Vbeta and 13 Jbeta primers, the PCR was carried out. Assay: immunoSEQ multiplex PCR; the TCRdb copy retains only in-frame clones and omits some. This table holds 40,000 to 50,000 clones. The receptor's source is a woman aged 40 to 49 in good health and CMV-seronegative. Source material: PBMCs.

The CDR3 bases are TGTGCCAGCTCACCCCAGGGGGCGGGAAGCAATCAGCCCCAGCATTTT. Translated, it gives CASSPQGAGSNQPQHF. This sequence joins TRBV18 and TRBJ1-5; 8 positions match TRBD1. The V gene end was trimmed by 3 bases and the J gene end by 1 base; junction bases not matched to a gene: 5. Looked up from germline, CDR1 is KGHSH and CDR2 is LQKENI. This CDR3 is 16 amino acids long.